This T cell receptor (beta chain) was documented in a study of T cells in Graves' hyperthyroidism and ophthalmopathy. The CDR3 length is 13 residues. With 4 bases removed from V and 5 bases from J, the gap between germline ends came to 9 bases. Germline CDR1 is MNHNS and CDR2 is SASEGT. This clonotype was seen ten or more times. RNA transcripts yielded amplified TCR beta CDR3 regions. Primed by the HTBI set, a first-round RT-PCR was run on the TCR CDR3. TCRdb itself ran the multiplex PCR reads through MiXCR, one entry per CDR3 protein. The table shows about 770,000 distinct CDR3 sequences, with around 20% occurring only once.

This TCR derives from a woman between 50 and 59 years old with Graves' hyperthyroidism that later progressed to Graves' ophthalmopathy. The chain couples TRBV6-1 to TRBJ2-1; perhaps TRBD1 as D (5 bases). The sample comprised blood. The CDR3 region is CASSAQVNNEQFF. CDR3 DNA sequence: TGTGCCAGCAGTGCACAGGTCAACAATGAGCAGTTCTTC.